The rows below give T cell receptor beta chains drawn from one sample of a study of patients and donors after allogeneic stem cell transplantation. One entry per CDR3 protein results from TCRdb running MiXCR on the RT-PCR reads. The sample consists of approximately 21,000 distinct CDR3 sequences, less than 30% of them appearing once. Input material: blood, either unsorted or a sorted T cell fraction (not recorded which). The receptors originated from a human donor who was either an allogeneic HSCT recipient or a stem cell or donor lymphocyte infusion donor (not recorded which). It is not recorded whose cells these are; they may come from a transplant donor. The CDR3 runs from the conserved cysteine through the conserved F or W. A D gene is named only where the DNA matches it firmly. Not all rows give a size; the values are once, few, many and, for expanded clones, a class.

>TRBD2|TRBV29-1|TRBJ2-3|-
CSVGVAGGPDTQYF
TGCAGCGTTGGAGTAGCGGGGGGGCCAGATACGCAGTATTTT
>TRBD2|TRBV7-2|TRBJ2-3|-
CASSLAGGGVTDTQYF
TGTGCCAGCAGCTTAGCGGGCGGGGGGGTCACAGATACGCAGTATTTT
>-|TRBV12-3/TRBV12-4|TRBJ1-1|few
CASSSSEGSTEAFF
TGTGCCAGCAGTTCTTCAGAGGGGAGCACTGAAGCTTTCTTT
>-|TRBV4-2|TRBJ1-2|few
CASSQAGGAEGYGYTF
TGTGCCAGCAGCCAGGCCGGGGGGGCGGAAGGCTATGGCTACACCTTC
>-|TRBV20-1|TRBJ1-2|-
CKGPRESNGYTF
TGCAAAGGCCCCAGGGAGAGCAACGGCTACACCTTC
>-|TRBV6-1|TRBJ1-6|few
CASSEFGGVNSPLHF
TGTGCCAGCAGTGAATTTGGAGGAGTTAATTCACCCCTCCACTTT
>-|TRBV7-3|TRBJ1-2|-
CASSNPGYGYTF
TGTGCCAGCAGCAACCCAGGATATGGCTACACCTTC
>-|TRBV15|TRBJ2-3|many
CATSRPGHSDTQYF
TGTGCCACCAGCAGGCCGGGACACTCAGATACGCAGTATTTT
>-|TRBV10-3|TRBJ1-4|-
CAIRPSGGESEKLFF
TGTGCCATCAGGCCCAGCGGGGGCGAGAGTGAAAAACTGTTTTTT
>-|TRBV15|TRBJ1-5|few
CATSLSYSNQPQHF
TGTGCCACCAGCCTCAGTTATAGCAATCAGCCCCAGCATTTT
>TRBD1|TRBV6-1|TRBJ2-5|-
CAIGVDRGQTQYF
TGTGCCATAGGGGTGGACAGGGGACAGACCCAGTACTTC
>-|TRBV6-6|TRBJ1-5|few
CASSYRGQISNQPQHF
TGTGCCAGCAGTTACCGTGGGCAGATTAGCAATCAGCCCCAGCATTTT
>TRBD1|TRBV28|TRBJ1-4|-
CASLGQGLGDEKLFF
TGTGCCAGCCTGGGACAGGGCTTGGGAGATGAAAAACTGTTTTTT
>-|TRBV12-3/TRBV12-4|TRBJ1-6|few
CASSLTPSSYNSPLHF
TGTGCCAGCAGTTTGACCCCGAGCTCCTATAATTCACCCCTCCACTTT
>-|TRBV20-1|TRBJ2-1|-
CSAYHGRGDEQFF
TGCAGTGCTTACCATGGGCGAGGCGATGAGCAGTTCTTC
>TRBD1|TRBV20-1|TRBJ1-1|few
CSAREQGDTEAFF
TGCAGTGCTAGAGAACAGGGGGACACTGAAGCTTTCTTT
>-|TRBV6-1|TRBJ1-5|few
CASREEGHQPQHF
TGTGCCAGCAGAGAGGAGGGCCATCAGCCCCAGCATTTT
>TRBD2|TRBV12-3/TRBV12-4|TRBJ2-1|-
CASSLVLAGARRWNEQFF
TGTGCCAGCAGTTTAGTCCTAGCGGGGGCCCGAAGGTGGAATGAGCAGTTCTTC
>-|TRBV29-1|TRBJ1-1|-
CSAYCRGPWNTEAFF
TGCAGCGCCTATTGCCGGGGCCCGTGGAACACTGAAGCTTTCTTT
>-|TRBV5-5|TRBJ1-6|few
CASSLINSPLHF
TGTGCCAGCAGCTTGATTAATTCACCCCTCCACTTT
>TRBD1|TRBV6-5|TRBJ1-2|few
CASSRDRSYGYTF
TGTGCCAGCAGCCGGGACAGGAGCTATGGCTACACCTTC
>-|TRBV27|TRBJ2-5|-
CASRKETQYF
TGTGCCAGCCGGAAAGAGACCCAGTACTTC
>TRBD1|TRBV12-3/TRBV12-4|TRBJ2-5|-
CASSLALAGTGPYF
TGTGCCAGCAGTTTGGCTCTTGCAGGGACAGGTCCCTACTTC
>-|TRBV27|TRBJ1-5|few
CASSLSGVNQPQHF
TGTGCCAGCAGTTTATCGGGGGTTAATCAGCCCCAGCATTTT
>-|TRBV5-5|TRBJ1-5|many
CASNLGGNQPQHF
TGTGCCAGCAACCTAGGGGGGAATCAGCCCCAGCATTTT
>-|TRBV6-6|TRBJ2-2|-
CASGGGPDTGELFF
TGTGCCAGCGGAGGGGGCCCGGACACCGGGGAGCTGTTTTTT
>-|TRBV5-6|TRBJ1-6|many
CASSGDGNSPLHF
TGTGCCAGCAGCGGCGATGGTAATTCACCCCTCCACTTT
>-|TRBV27|TRBJ1-4|few
CASSFNRATNEKLFF
TGTGCCAGCAGTTTTAACAGGGCAACTAATGAAAAACTGTTTTTT